Following are 10 T cell receptor beta chains from one sample sequenced in a study of T cell repertoires in cytomegalovirus infection (dated by TCRdb to between 2019 and 2020). According to the study, the label for this sample's treatment or condition signals: in vitro stimulation with specific CMV peptide epitopes to enrich CMV-specific T cells. Sequencing was performed on an Illumina HiSeq 1500. Starting from the raw public reads, TCRdb applied fastp trimming at Q25, assembled clones with MiXCR and retained in-frame beta chains. One record per CDR3 amino acid sequence lists the most common genes and DNA. The sample table lists about 69,000 distinct CDR3 sequences, about 27% of them with a count of one. The ten largest clones take up roughly 60% of the sample. No cognate antigen is known for these TCRs. The sample here was CD8+ T cells from cultured PBMCs, taken from culture after CMV antigen stimulation. These receptors were taken from a human donor in good health (CMV status not recorded). Some clones in this sample may be carry-over from other donors' samples.

This clonotype was counted only a few times. This sequence joins TRBV7-8 and TRBJ2-7, with 9 bases matching TRBD2. Per the germline V gene, CDR1 is SGHVS and CDR2 is FQNEAQ. The V gene end was trimmed by 4 bases and the J gene end by 2 bases; junction bases not matched to a gene: 9. The CDR3 consists of 16 residues. CDR3 coding DNA: TGTGCCAGCAGCTCCAGACTAGCGGAGATGGCCTACGAGCAGTACTTC. Protein: CASSSRLAEMAYEQYF.

V gene TRBV19 combines with J gene TRBJ2-7; tentative D call: TRBD2 (6 bases). CDR3 length equals 14 residues. Germline V gene lookup returns CDR1 LNHDA and CDR2 SQIVND (reference sequence). Between the trimmed V and J ends, which lost 9 bases and 2 bases, there was a span of 17 bases. CDR3 DNA sequence: TGTGCCAGCACCTCCGGGAGCGGCCCCTACGAGCAGTACTTC. Translated, it gives CASTSGSGPYEQYF.

J is TRBJ1-1 and V is TRBV11-2; D gene ambiguous. Germline CDR1 is SGHAT and CDR2 is FQNNGV. Trimming removed 6 bases at V and 1 base at J, with 6 bases between. The CDR3 has 12 residues. This CDR3 is CASRHRNTEAFF. In DNA, the CDR3 is TGTGCCAGCAGGCACAGGAACACTGAAGCTTTCTTT.

The rearrangement joins TRBV6-1 to TRBJ1-1; D unclear. The length of the CDR3 is 12 residues. The ends were cut back, 7 bases at V and 1 base at J, with 7 bases in the middle. CDR1 is MNHNS and CDR2 is SASEGT in the germline V gene. CDR3: CASKEGNTEAFF. The DNA for the CDR3 is TGTGCCAGCAAAGAGGGGAACACTGAAGCTTTCTTT.

This clonotype came up a few times. The gene calls are TRBV11-3 and TRBJ2-7; 9 bases align to TRBD2. Germline V gives CDR1 SGHNT, CDR2 YENEEA. This CDR3 is 13 amino acids long. The junction had 2 bases not matched to a gene; V was cut back by 5 bases and J by 3 bases. The CDR3: CASSLAGNYEQYF. The CDR3 DNA is TGTGCCAGCAGCCTAGCGGGAAACTACGAGCAGTACTTC. Full variable domain (outside the CDR3, taken from reference TRBV11-3 and TRBJ2-7): EAGVVQSPRYKIIEKKQPVAFWCNPISGHNTLYWYLQNLGQGPELLIRYENEEAVDDSQLPKDRFSAERLKGVDSTLKIQPAELGDSAVYLCASSLAGNYEQYFGPGTRLTVT.

The chain couples TRBV7-8 to TRBJ2-2; D not certain. V lost 4 bases and J 7 bases, leaving 16 bases between the germline ends. In germline, CDR1 is SGHVS, CDR2 FQNEAQ. This CDR3 region has 15 residues. CDR3 amino acids: CASSSSTLWDGELFF. CDR3 sequence (DNA): TGTGCCAGCAGCTCCTCGACCCTTTGGGACGGGGAGCTGTTTTTT.

Notes on this clonotype: An end of the junction does not agree with germline; a read error may underlie this. The rearrangement uses TRBV12-3 or TRBV12-4 and TRBJ2-7; D is perhaps TRBD1 or TRBD2 (5 bases each). This CDR3 has 14 residues. The CDR3 protein is CATSVGPRLWEQYF. In DNA, the CDR3 is TGTGCCACCAGTGTGGGACCGCGGCTTTGGGAGCAGTACTTC.

This clonotype appeared a single time. The CDR3 region is CASSYGQGAYNEQFF. The CDR3 DNA reads TGTGCCAGCAGCTACGGACAGGGGGCCTACAATGAGCAGTTCTTC. This rearrangement joins TRBV13 to TRBJ2-1, with 10 bases matching TRBD1. V gave up 4 bases and J gave up 2 bases; unmatched junction bases: 2. Germline CDR1 is PRHDT and CDR2 is FYEKMQ (reference sequence). This CDR3 contains 15 residues.

V and J are TRBV7-9 and TRBJ2-5, with a possible D match to TRBD2 (5 bases). Germline V gene data show CDR1 as SEHNR and CDR2 as FQNEAQ (reference sequence). The ends were cut back, 4 bases at V and 4 bases at J, with 22 bases in the middle. The CDR3 extends over 17 amino acids. CDR3 amino acids: CASSSHPRGQMGETQYF. For the CDR3, the DNA is TGTGCCAGCAGCTCTCACCCACGGGGTCAAATGGGAGAGACCCAGTACTTC. Full variable domain (rest looked up from reference TRBV7-9 and TRBJ2-5): DTGVSQNPRHKITKRGQNVTFRCDPISEHNRLYWYRQTLGQGPEFLTYFQNEAQLEKSRLLSDRFSAERPKGSFSTLEIQRTEQGDSAMYLCASSSHPRGQMGETQYFGPGTRLLVL.

This clonotype was observed many times. The chain links TRBV6-2 or TRBV6-3 to TRBJ2-7; D is ambiguous. Germline lookup yields CDR1 MNHEY and CDR2 SVGEGT. This CDR3 region has 13 residues. Trimming removed 5 bases from V and 2 bases from J, with 10 bases in between. DNA of the CDR3: TGTGCCAGCAGTACCGGGCCAACCTACGAGCAGTACTTC. It translates to CASSTGPTYEQYF.